The entry below gives a single T cell receptor beta chain sequence along with its context. Antigen unknown. PCR was performed using 60 Vbeta and 13 Jbeta primers. Clones were read by immunoSEQ multiplex PCR, and TCRdb kept only the in-frame ones, dropping some. In the table there are more than 150,000 clones, about three quarters of which are singletons. The data were obtained in a study of cytomegalovirus exposure and HLA in healthy donors. Study context: Unique TCR beta sequences numbering some 120 million came from 150 million to 200 million T cells in an earlier analysis. The study, taken as a whole, reports: Several of the most significant clusters were apparently associated with common viral pathogens in a later analysis.

Germline CDR1 and CDR2: MDHEN and SYDVKM. This CDR3 has 13 residues. The junction had 0 bases not matched to a gene; V was cut back by 4 bases and J by 1 base. The V gene is TRBV28, the J gene TRBJ2-7; 8 nucleotides agree with TRBD2. The clonotype was recovered from a man in his fifties in good health and CMV-seropositive. The specimen sequenced was PBMCs. Written as DNA, the CDR3 is TGTGCCAGCAGTTCGGGAGGGTCCTACGAGCAGTACTTC. It is translated as CASSSGGSYEQYF. Full variable domain (rest looked up from reference TRBV28 and TRBJ2-7): DVKVTQSSRYLVKRTGEKVFLECVQDMDHENMFWYRQDPGLGLRLIYFSYDVKMKEKGDIPEGYSVSREKKERFSLILESASTNQTSMYLCASSSGGSYEQYFGPGTRLTVT.